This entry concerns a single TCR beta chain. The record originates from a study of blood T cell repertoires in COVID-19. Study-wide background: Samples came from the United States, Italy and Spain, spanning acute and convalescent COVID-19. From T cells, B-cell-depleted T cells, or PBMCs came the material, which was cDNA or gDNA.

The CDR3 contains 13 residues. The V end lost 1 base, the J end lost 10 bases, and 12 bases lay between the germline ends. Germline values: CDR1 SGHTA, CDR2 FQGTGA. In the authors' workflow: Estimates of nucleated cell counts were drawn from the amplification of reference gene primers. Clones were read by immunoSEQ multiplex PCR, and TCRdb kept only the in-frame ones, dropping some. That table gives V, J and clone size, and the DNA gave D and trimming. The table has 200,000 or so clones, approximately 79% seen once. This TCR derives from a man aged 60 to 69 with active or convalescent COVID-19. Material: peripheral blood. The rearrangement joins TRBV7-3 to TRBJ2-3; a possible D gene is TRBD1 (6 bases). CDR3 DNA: TGTGCCAGCAGCTTAAGTGCAGGGGATCCGCAGTATTTT. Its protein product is CASSLSAGDPQYF.